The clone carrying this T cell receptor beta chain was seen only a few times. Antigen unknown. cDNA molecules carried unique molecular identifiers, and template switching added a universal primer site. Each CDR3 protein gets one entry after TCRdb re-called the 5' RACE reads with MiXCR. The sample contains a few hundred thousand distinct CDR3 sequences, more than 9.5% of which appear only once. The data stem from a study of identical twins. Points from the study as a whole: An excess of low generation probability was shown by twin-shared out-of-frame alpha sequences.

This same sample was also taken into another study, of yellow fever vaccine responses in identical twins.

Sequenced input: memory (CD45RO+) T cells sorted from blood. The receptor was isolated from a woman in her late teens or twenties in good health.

This CDR3 is CASSPPNEDTQYF. For the CDR3, the DNA is TGCGCCAGCAGCCCGCCGAATGAGGATACGCAGTATTTT. The chain is built from TRBV5-1 and TRBJ2-3, with unresolved D. Trimming pared 4 bases from V and 6 bases from J, leaving 12 bases between. Germline-derived CDR1 and CDR2 are SGHRS and YFSETQ. The CDR3 is made up of 13 amino acids.